These T cell receptor beta chains were read from a single sample in a study of cytomegalovirus exposure and HLA in healthy donors. Sequenced by immunoSEQ multiplex PCR; TCRdb stores in-frame clones only, minus some. The table lists tens of thousands of clones. The sample consisted of PBMCs. The receptors originated from a man aged 25 to 45 in good health and CMV-seropositive. Both conserved end residues are part of each CDR3. Each record gives: V gene, J gene, D gene, CDR3 protein. A D gene is named only where the DNA matches it firmly.

TRBV15,TRBJ1-2,TRBD1,CATSGRAGGGYTF
TRBV19,TRBJ1-5,.,CASSIPGARNQPQHF
TRBV9,TRBJ2-5,.,CASSASSTEETQYF
TRBV7-9,TRBJ1-5,.,CASSPSSHQPQHF
TRBV19,TRBJ1-2,.,CASSIALYGYTF
TRBV29-1,TRBJ2-2,.,CSSQEGQNGELFF
TRBV6-5,TRBJ2-7,.,CASATVWGYEQYF
TRBV6-1,TRBJ2-3,TRBD2,CASSLRAGRTDTQYF
TRBV5-4,TRBJ2-7,TRBD1,CASTVRQGRGEQYF
TRBV27,TRBJ2-2,.,CASREYTGELFF
TRBV18,TRBJ2-7,TRBD1,CASSPGQGSYEQYF
TRBV19,TRBJ2-1,TRBD2,CASSLGGNEQFF
TRBV6-5,TRBJ2-2,TRBD1,CASSWDRPSNTGELFF
TRBV29-1,TRBJ1-1,.,CSVEQGRDEAFF